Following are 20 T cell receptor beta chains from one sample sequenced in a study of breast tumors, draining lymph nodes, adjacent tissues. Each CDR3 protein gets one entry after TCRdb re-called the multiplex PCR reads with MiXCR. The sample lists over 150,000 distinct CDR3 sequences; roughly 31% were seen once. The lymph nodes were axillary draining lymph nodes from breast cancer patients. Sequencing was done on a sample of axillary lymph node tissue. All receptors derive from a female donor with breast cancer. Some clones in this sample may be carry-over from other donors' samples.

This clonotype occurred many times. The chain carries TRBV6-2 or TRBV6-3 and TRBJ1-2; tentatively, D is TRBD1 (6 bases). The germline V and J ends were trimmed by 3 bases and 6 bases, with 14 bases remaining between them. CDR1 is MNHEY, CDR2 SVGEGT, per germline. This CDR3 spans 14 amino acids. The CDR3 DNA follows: TGTGCCAGCAGTTATTCCGACAGGAATAATGGCTACACCTTC. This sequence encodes CASSYSDRNNGYTF.

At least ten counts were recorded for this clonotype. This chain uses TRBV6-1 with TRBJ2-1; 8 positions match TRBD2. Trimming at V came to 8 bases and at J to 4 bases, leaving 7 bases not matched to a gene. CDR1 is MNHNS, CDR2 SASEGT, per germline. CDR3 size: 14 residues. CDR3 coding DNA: TGTGCCAGCGAGCGGCGGGGGGTTTACAATGAGCAGTTCTTC. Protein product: CASERRGVYNEQFF.

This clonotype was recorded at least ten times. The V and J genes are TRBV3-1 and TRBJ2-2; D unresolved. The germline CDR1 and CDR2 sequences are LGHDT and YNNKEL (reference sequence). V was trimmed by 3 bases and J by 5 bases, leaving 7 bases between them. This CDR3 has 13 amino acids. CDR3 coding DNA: TGTGCCAGCAGCCAGGGCCGGACCGGGGAGCTGTTTTTT. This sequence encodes CASSQGRTGELFF.

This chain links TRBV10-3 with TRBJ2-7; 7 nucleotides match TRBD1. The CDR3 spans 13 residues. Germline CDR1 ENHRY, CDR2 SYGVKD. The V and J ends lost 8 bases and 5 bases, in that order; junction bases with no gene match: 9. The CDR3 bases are TGTGCCATCTCGACAGGGTTTTTTCACGAGCAGTACTTC. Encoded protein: CAISTGFFHEQYF.

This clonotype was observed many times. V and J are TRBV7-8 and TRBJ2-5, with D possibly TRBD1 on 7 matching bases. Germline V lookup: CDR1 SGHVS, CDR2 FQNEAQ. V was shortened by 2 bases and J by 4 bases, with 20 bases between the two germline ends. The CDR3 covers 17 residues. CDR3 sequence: CASSLRLRGVFAETQYF. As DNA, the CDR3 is TGTGCCAGCAGCTTACGCCTCAGGGGGGTCTTTGCAGAGACCCAGTACTTC.

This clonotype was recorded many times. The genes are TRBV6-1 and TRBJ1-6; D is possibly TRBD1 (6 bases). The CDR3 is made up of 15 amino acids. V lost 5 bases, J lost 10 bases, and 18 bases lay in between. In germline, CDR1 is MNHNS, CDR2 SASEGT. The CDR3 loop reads CASSQPLGGGSPLHF. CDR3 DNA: TGTGCCAGCAGTCAACCCCTGGGGGGCGGCTCACCCCTCCACTTT.

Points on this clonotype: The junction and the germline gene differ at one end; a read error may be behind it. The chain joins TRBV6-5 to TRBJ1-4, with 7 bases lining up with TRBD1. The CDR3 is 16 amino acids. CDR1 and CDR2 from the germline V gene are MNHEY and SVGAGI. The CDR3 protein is CASSYSPGQRNEQLFF. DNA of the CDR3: TGTGCCAGCAGTTACTCTCCGGGACAGAGAAATGAACAACTGTTTTTT.

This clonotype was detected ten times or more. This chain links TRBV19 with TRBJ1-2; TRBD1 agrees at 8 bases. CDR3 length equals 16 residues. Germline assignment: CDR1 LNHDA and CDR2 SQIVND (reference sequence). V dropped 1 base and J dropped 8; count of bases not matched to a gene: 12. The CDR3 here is CASSIAQRTGTKGYTF. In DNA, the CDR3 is TGTGCCAGTAGTATAGCCCAACGGACAGGGACTAAGGGCTACACCTTC.

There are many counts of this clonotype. CDR3 bases: TGTGCCAGCAGCTCCCGAGGAGGGGTTAGCGTCCTGACTTTC. This gives the protein CASSSRGGVSVLTF. The rearrangement joins TRBV7-8 to TRBJ2-6; D might be TRBD2 (6 bases). The CDR3 runs 14 residues. Germline CDR1 reads SGHVS; CDR2 reads FQNEAQ. V lost 4 bases and J 12 bases, leaving 16 bases between the germline ends.

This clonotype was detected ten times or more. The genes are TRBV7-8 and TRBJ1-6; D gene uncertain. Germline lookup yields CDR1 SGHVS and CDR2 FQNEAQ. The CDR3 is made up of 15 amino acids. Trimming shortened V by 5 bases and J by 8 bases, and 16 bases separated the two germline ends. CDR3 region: CASSPREGADSPLHF. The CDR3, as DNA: TGTGCCAGCAGCCCGCGGGAGGGAGCGGATTCACCCCTCCACTTT.

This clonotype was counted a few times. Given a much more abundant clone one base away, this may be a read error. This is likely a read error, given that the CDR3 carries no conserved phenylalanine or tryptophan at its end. The CDR3 is CASSSDNIQETQYL. The DNA for the CDR3 is TGTGCCAGCAGCTCAGATAATATCCAAGAGACCCAGTACCTC. The chain joins TRBV7-9 to TRBJ2-5; D call uncertain. Trimming stripped 4 bases from V and 1 base from J, with 10 bases between. CDR1 is SEHNR and CDR2 is FQNEAQ in the germline V gene (reference sequence). This CDR3 region has 14 residues.

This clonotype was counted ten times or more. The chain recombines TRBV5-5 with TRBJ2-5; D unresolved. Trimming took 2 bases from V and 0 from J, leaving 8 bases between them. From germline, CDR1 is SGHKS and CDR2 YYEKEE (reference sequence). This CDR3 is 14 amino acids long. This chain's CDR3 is CASSFETYQETQYF. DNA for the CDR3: TGTGCCAGCAGCTTCGAGACGTACCAAGAGACCCAGTACTTC.

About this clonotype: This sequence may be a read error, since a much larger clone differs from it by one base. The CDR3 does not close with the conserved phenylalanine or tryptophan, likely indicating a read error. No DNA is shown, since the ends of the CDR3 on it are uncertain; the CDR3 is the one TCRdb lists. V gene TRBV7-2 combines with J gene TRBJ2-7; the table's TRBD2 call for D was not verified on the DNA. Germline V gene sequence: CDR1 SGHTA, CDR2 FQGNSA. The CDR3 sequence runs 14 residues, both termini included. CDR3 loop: CASSLILSEARRDL.

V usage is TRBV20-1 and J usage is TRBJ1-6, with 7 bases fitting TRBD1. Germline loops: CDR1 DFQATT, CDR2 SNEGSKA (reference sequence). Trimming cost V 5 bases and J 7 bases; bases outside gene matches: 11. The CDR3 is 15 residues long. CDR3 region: CSAQSGDRANSPLHF. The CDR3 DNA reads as TGCAGTGCTCAAAGCGGGGACAGAGCCAATTCACCCCTCCACTTT.

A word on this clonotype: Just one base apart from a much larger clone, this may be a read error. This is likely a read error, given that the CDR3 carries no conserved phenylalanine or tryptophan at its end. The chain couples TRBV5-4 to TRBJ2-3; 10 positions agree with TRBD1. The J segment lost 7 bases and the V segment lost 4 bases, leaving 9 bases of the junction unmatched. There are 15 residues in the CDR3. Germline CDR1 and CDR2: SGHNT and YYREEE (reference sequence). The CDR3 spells CASSPRDRGTHTQYL. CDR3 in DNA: TGTGCCAGCAGCCCCCGGGACAGGGGAACCCATACGCAGTATCTT.

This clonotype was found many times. The CDR3 region has the DNA TGTGCCTCCTATTATTCCGGCACAGATACGCAGTATTTT. Its translation: CASYYSGTDTQYF. This chain joins TRBV6-6 and TRBJ2-3; unclear D gene. The germline CDR1 and CDR2 sequences are MNHNY and SVGAGI (reference sequence). The CDR3 contains 13 residues. V was pared by 11 bases and J by 1 base, with 13 bases between.

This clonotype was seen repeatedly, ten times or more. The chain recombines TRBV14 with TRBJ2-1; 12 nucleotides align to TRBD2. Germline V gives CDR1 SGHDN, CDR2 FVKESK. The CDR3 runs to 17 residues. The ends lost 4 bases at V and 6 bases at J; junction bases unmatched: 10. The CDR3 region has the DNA TGTGCCAGCAGCCGCCAACTCCTAGCGGGAGGGGGCAATGAGCAGTTCTTC. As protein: CASSRQLLAGGGNEQFF.

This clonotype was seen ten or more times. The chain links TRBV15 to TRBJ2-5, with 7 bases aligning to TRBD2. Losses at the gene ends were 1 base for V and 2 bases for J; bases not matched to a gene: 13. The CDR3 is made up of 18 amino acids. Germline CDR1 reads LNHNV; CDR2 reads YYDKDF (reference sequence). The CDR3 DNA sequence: TGTGCCACCAGCAGAGTGGGGCTAGCGCGGGGGAGGCAAGAGACCCAGTACTTC. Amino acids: CATSRVGLARGRQETQYF.

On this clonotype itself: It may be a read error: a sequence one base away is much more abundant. The DNA of the CDR3 is TGCGCCAGCAGCTCCTCACAGAACACTGACGCTTTCTTT. Its translation: CASSSSQNTDAFF. The rearrangement uses TRBV5-1 and TRBJ1-1, with D unclear. From germline, CDR1 is SGHRS and CDR2 YFSETQ. The CDR3 is 13 amino acids.

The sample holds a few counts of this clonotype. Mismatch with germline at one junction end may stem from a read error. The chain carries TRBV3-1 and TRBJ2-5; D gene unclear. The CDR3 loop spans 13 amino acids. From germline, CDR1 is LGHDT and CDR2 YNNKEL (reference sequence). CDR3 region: CASSPIGEETQYF. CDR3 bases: TGCGCCAGCAGCCCGATCGGAGAAGAGACCCAGTACTTC.